The 6 T cell receptor beta chains below come from one sample, sequenced in a study of T cells after posttransplantation cyclophosphamide. TCRdb's table, derived via immunoSEQ multiplex PCR, lists solely in-frame clones and lacks some. The sample yields almost 35,000 clones, without any singletons. Sequencing used PBMCs. These receptors all stem from a woman between 50 and 59 years old in good health and a related stem cell transplant donor.

This clone was found many times. V gene TRBV9 combines with J gene TRBJ2-1; D possibly corresponds to TRBD1 (6 bases). Per germline, CDR1 SGDLS and CDR2 YYNGEE. The V end lost 0 bases, the J end lost 3 bases, and 16 bases lay between the germline ends. CDR3 size: 17 residues. The CDR3 reads CASSVAGKTGIYNEQFF. The CDR3 bases are TGTGCCAGCAGCGTAGCGGGCAAGACAGGAATCTACAATGAGCAGTTCTTC.

This clone showed up many times. This chain joins TRBV5-1 and TRBJ2-5; D is unclear. The CDR3 totals 14 residues. With 0 bases removed from V and 2 bases from J, the gap between germline ends came to 8 bases. Per germline, CDR1 SGHRS and CDR2 YFSETQ. The CDR3 coding sequence is TGCGCCAGCAGCTTGGAGGGCAAACAAGAGACCCAGTACTTC. This translates into CASSLEGKQETQYF.

The rearrangement uses TRBV29-1 and TRBJ1-2; weak D call: TRBD1 (5 bases). Trimming removed 7 bases at V and 7 bases at J, with 19 bases between. The germline V gene has CDR1 SQVTM and CDR2 ANQGSEA. The CDR3 extends over 13 amino acids. This CDR3 reads CSASSGGVRGYTF. As DNA, the CDR3 is TGCAGCGCATCCTCCGGGGGGGTACGTGGCTACACCTTC.

J is TRBJ2-5 and V is TRBV6-5; D not resolved. Trimming stripped 7 bases from V and 7 bases from J, with 19 bases between. Germline CDR1 MNHEY, CDR2 SVGAGI. The CDR3 covers 14 residues. The CDR3 nucleotides read TGTGCCAGCAAACCAGCGCCCCTTGGTTGGACCCAGTACTTC. Translation gives CASKPAPLGWTQYF.

This clone has a count of ten or more. The chain employs TRBV27 and TRBJ2-7; 15 nucleotides agree with TRBD2. V shed 9 bases and J 7 bases; nucleotides not matched to a gene: 7. The CDR3 has 14 amino acids. Germline-derived CDR1 and CDR2 are MNHEY and SMNVEV (reference sequence). CDR3 nucleotides: TGTGCCAGTTCCCCCGGACTAGCGGGAGGGGAGCAGTACTTC. This translates into CASSPGLAGGEQYF.

This clone was counted at least ten times. V and J are TRBV27 and TRBJ2-3; perhaps TRBD2 as D (6 bases). V dropped 7 bases and J dropped 2 bases, with 13 bases sitting between them. The length of the CDR3 is 14 residues. Germline V gene lookup returns CDR1 MNHEY and CDR2 SMNVEV (reference sequence). CDR3: CASTQAGYTDTQYF. CDR3 in DNA: TGTGCCAGCACCCAAGCGGGCTACACAGATACGCAGTATTTT.